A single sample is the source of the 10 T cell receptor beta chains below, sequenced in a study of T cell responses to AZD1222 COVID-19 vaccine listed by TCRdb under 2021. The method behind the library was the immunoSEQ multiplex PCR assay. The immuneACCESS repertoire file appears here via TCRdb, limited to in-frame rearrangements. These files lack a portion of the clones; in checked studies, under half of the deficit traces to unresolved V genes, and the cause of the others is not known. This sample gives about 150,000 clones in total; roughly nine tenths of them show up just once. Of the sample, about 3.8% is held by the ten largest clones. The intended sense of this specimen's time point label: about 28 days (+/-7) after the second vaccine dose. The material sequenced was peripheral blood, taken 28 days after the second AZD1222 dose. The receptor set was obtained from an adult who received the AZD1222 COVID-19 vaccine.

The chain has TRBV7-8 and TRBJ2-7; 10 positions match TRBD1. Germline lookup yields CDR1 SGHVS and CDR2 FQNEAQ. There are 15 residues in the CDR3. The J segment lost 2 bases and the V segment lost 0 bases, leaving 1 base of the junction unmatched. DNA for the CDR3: TGTGCCAGCAGCTTAGCGGGACAGGGGACCTACGAGCAGTACTTC. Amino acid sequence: CASSLAGQGTYEQYF. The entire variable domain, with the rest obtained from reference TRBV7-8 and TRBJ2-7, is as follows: GAGVSQSPRYKVAKRGQDVALRCDPISGHVSLFWYQQALGQGPEFLTYFQNEAQLDKSGLPSDRFFAERPEGSVSTLKIQRTQQEDSAVYLCASSLAGQGTYEQYFGPGTRLTVT.

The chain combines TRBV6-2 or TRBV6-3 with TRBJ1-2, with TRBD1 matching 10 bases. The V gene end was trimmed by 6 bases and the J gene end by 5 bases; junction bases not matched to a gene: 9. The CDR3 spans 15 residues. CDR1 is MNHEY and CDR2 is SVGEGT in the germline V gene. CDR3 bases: TGTGCCAGCAGCACGTTCAGACAGGGGGCGTATGGCTACACCTTC. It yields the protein CASSTFRQGAYGYTF.

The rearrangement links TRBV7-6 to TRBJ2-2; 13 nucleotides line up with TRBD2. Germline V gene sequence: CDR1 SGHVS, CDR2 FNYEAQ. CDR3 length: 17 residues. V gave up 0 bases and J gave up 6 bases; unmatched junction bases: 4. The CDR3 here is CASSLAGTSGTPGELFF. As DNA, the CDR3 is TGTGCCAGCAGCTTAGCCGGGACTAGCGGGACCCCCGGGGAGCTGTTTTTT. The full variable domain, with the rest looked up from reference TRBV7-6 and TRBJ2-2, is GAGVSQSPRYKVTKRGQDVALRCDPISGHVSLYWYRQALGQGPEFLTYFNYEAQQDKSGLPNDRFSAERPEGSISTLTIQRTEQRDSAMYRCASSLAGTSGTPGELFFGEGSRLTVL.

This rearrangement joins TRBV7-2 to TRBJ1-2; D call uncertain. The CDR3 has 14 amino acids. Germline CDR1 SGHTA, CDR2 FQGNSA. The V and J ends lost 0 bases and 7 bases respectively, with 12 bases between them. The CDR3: CASSLAFRNGGYTF. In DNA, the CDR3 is TGTGCCAGCAGCTTAGCCTTCAGGAATGGTGGCTACACCTTC. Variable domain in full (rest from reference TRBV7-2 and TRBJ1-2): GAGVSQSPSNKVTEKGKDVELRCDPISGHTALYWYRQSLGQGLEFLIYFQGNSAPDKSGLPSDRFSAERTGGSVSTLTIQRTQQEDSAVYLCASSLAFRNGGYTFGSGTRLTVV.

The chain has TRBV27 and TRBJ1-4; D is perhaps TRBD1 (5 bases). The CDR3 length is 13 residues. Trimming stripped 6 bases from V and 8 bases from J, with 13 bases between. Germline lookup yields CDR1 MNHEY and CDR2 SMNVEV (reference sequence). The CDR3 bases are TGTGCCAGCAGAGCCGGGACGGAAGAAAAACTGTTTTTT. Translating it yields CASRAGTEEKLFF. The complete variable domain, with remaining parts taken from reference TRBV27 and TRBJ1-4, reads EAQVTQNPRYLITVTGKKLTVTCSQNMNHEYMSWYRQDPGLGLRQIYYSMNVEVTDKGDVPEGYKVSRKEKRNFPLILESPSPNQTSLYFCASRAGTEEKLFFGSGTQLSVL.

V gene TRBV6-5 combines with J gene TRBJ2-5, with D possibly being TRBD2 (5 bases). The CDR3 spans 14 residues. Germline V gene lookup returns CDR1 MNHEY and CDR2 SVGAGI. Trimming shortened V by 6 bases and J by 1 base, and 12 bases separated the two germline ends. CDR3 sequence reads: CASRFSTSQETQYF. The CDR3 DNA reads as TGTGCCAGCAGGTTCTCAACTAGCCAAGAGACCCAGTACTTC.

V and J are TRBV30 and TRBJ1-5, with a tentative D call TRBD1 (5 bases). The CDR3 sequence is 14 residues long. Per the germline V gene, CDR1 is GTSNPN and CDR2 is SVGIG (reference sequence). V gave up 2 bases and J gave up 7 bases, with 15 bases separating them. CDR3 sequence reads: CAWSRGSAIQPQHF. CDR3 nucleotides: TGTGCCTGGAGTCGGGGCTCGGCAATCCAGCCCCAGCATTTT.

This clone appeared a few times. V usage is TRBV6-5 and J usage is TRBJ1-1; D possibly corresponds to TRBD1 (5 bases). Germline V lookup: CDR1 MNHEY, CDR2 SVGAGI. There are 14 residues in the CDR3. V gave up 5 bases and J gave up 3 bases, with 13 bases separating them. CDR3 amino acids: CASSPRRGDTEAFF. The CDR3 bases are TGTGCCAGCAGTCCTCGTAGGGGAGACACTGAAGCTTTCTTT.

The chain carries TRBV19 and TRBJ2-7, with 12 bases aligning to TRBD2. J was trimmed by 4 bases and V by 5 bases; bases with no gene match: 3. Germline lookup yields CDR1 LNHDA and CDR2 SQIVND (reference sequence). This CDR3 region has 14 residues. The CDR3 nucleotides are TGTGCCAGTAGTGTCGGGACTAGCGGGTACGAGCAGTACTTC. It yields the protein CASSVGTSGYEQYF. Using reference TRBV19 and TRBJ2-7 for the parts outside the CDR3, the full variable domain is DGGITQSPKYLFRKEGQNVTLSCEQNLNHDAMYWYRQDPGQGLRLIYYSQIVNDFQKGDIAEGYSVSREKKESFPLTVTSAQKNPTAFYLCASSVGTSGYEQYFGPGTRLTVT.

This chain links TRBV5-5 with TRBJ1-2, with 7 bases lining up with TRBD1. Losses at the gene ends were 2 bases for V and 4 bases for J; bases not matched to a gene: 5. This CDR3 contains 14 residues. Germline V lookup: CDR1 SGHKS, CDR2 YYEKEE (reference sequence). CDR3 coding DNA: TGTGCCAGCAGCTTTAGACAGGGCGGCTATGGCTACACCTTC. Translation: CASSFRQGGYGYTF.